The 22 T cell receptor beta chains below all came from one sample that was sequenced in a study of T-cell reconstitution after alpha-beta-depleted transplantation in children. Preparation of the TCRbeta library was carried out with unique molecular identifiers. TCRdb reprocessed the PCR reads with MiXCR, giving one entry per CDR3 protein. The sample records approximately 210,000 distinct CDR3 sequences, 17% being singletons. Sequencing was performed on PBMCs, mostly from graft donor cells, taken 360 days after TCRalphabeta/CD19-depleted stem cell transplant. These receptors were obtained from a male patient between 2 and 9 years old who had a stem cell transplant for acute lymphoblastic leukemia, so the T cells may come from the graft donor.

This clonotype was seen a few times. The chain is built from TRBV5-1 and TRBJ1-1; the D is unclear. This CDR3 spans 17 amino acids. V shed 2 bases and J shed 0 bases, with 17 bases lying between them. Germline lookup yields CDR1 SGHRS and CDR2 YFSETQ. The CDR3: CASSLIGRRPLNTEAFF. The CDR3 DNA sequence: TGCGCCAGCAGCTTAATCGGACGGCGACCCTTGAACACTGAAGCTTTCTTT.

This clonotype occurred a few times. This chain uses TRBV12-3 or TRBV12-4 with TRBJ1-1, with 7 nucleotides matching TRBD1. This CDR3 region has 16 residues. V gave up 7 bases and J gave up 5 bases; unmatched junction bases: 16. CDR3 residues: CASITGGAGGYTEAFF. The CDR3 DNA reads as TGTGCCAGCATTACGGGCGGCGCAGGGGGATATACTGAAGCTTTCTTT.

The J gene is TRBJ2-3, the V gene TRBV29-1, with D perhaps matching TRBD1 (5 bases). In germline, CDR1 is SQVTM, CDR2 ANQGSEA. V was shortened by 4 bases and J by 5 bases, with 7 bases between the two germline ends. The length of the CDR3 is 11 residues. The CDR3, as DNA: TGCAGCGTTGGAACAGGAGATACGCAGTATTTT. This gives the protein CSVGTGDTQYF.

This clonotype was observed a handful of times. The CDR3 here is CASSSPRRYEQYF. The CDR3, as DNA: TGTGCCAGCAGCTCCCCCAGGCGCTACGAGCAGTACTTC. V gene TRBV11-2 combines with J gene TRBJ2-7; D uncertain. CDR1 SGHAT and CDR2 FQNNGV come from the germline V gene. V was trimmed by 4 bases and J by 3 bases, leaving 10 bases between them. The CDR3 is 13 amino acids.

In its sample, this clonotype was seen a few times. V gene TRBV7-2 combines with J gene TRBJ1-5; possibly TRBD1 for D (5 bases). This CDR3 spans 15 amino acids. Trimming took 1 base from V and 4 from J, leaving 11 bases between them. Germline V gives CDR1 SGHTA, CDR2 FQGNSA. CDR3 DNA sequence: TGTGCCAGCAGCTTAGAGGGGTATCTTAATCAGCCCCAGCATTTT. Its protein product is CASSLEGYLNQPQHF.

The chain joins TRBV5-1 to TRBJ2-7, with D maybe TRBD1 (5 bases). The CDR3 totals 14 residues. The ends were cut back, 0 bases at V and 7 bases at J, with 14 bases in the middle. Germline values: CDR1 SGHRS, CDR2 YFSETQ. The CDR3 here is CASSLVRRVEEQYF. The CDR3 nucleotides read TGCGCCAGCAGCTTGGTTCGCAGGGTAGAAGAGCAGTACTTC. The full variable domain, in which reference TRBV5-1 and TRBJ2-7 provide the parts outside the CDR3, is KAGVTQTPRYLIKTRGQQVTLSCSPISGHRSVSWYQQTPGQGLQFLFEYFSETQRNKGNFPGRFSGRQFSNSRSEMNVSTLELGDSALYLCASSLVRRVEEQYFGPGTRLTVT.

The chain joins TRBV25-1 to TRBJ2-1; 7 bases agree with TRBD1. The germline V gene encodes CDR1 MGHDK and CDR2 SYGVNS. This CDR3 has 16 residues. J gave up 0 bases and V 4 bases, and 6 bases lay outside the gene matches. The CDR3 DNA follows: TGTGCCAGCAGTGGAAATCGGGACAGCTCCTACAATGAGCAGTTCTTC. The encoded protein is CASSGNRDSSYNEQFF.

This clonotype was counted ten times or more. The chain recombines TRBV6-5 with TRBJ2-5; 7 nucleotides match TRBD1. The CDR3 is 16 amino acids. V lost 0 bases, J lost 4 bases, and 8 bases stayed unmatched. CDR1 and CDR2 (germline): MNHEY, SVGAGI. CDR3 DNA: TGTGCCAGCAGTTACTCATCGACAGGGCCTGGAGAGACCCAGTACTTC. Translating it yields CASSYSSTGPGETQYF.

This clonotype turned up a few times. This chain joins TRBV6-5 and TRBJ2-7, with 8 nucleotides matching TRBD2. The CDR3 runs 14 residues. The germline V gene encodes CDR1 MNHEY and CDR2 SVGAGI. J lost 3 bases, V lost 2 bases, and 3 bases had no gene match. The CDR3 DNA follows: TGTGCCAGCAGTTACGGGACTAGTGTCTACGAGCAGTACTTC. It encodes CASSYGTSVYEQYF.

The CDR3 loop reads CASSDRGTSGRRGLEDTQYF. The CDR3 region has the DNA TGTGCCAGCAGCGACAGGGGGACTAGCGGGCGGAGGGGGCTTGAGGATACGCAGTATTTT. The rearrangement links TRBV11-2 to TRBJ2-3; 12 positions match TRBD2. V lost 5 bases and J lost 6; bases outside the gene matches: 21. CDR1 is SGHAT, CDR2 FQNNGV, per germline. The CDR3 is made up of 20 amino acids.

This clonotype has more than one count but fewer than ten. The genes are TRBV28 and TRBJ2-2; 9 nucleotides match TRBD1. This CDR3 region has 14 residues. V gave up 5 bases and J gave up 7 bases; unmatched junction bases: 5. From germline, CDR1 is MDHEN and CDR2 SYDVKM. In DNA, the CDR3 is TGTGCCAGCAGTACCGGACAGGGGCACGGGGAGCTGTTTTTT. Its protein is CASSTGQGHGELFF.

This clonotype appeared a few times. The chain has TRBV18 and TRBJ2-7; 7 positions agree with TRBD1. V was pared by 3 bases and J by 3 bases, with 5 bases of the junction left unmatched. The germline V gene has CDR1 KGHSH and CDR2 LQKENI. The CDR3 runs 14 residues. The DNA for the CDR3 is TGTGCCAGCTCACCTGGGACAGAAAACTACGAGCAGTACTTC. Residues: CASSPGTENYEQYF.

V gene TRBV7-2 combines with J gene TRBJ1-2; D uncertain. CDR1 and CDR2 (germline): SGHTA, FQGNSA. The ends were cut back, 5 bases at V and 4 bases at J, with 11 bases in the middle. This CDR3 spans 13 amino acids. CDR3 nucleotide sequence: TGTGCCAGCAGCCCGAGGACGAGCTATGGCTACACCTTC. As protein: CASSPRTSYGYTF.

This chain links TRBV20-1 with TRBJ2-7; the D call may be TRBD1 or TRBD2 (5 bases each). The CDR3 length is 15 residues. Trimming cost V 3 bases and J 1 base, with 16 bases left between them. CDR1 is DFQATT and CDR2 is SNEGSKA in the germline V gene (reference sequence). Here the CDR3 DNA reads TGCAGTGCTAGGGGGCTCCGAGGGGTTTCCTACGAGCAGTACTTC. It is translated as CSARGLRGVSYEQYF.

This rearrangement joins TRBV6-1 to TRBJ2-3, with 12 bases matching TRBD1. Germline assignment: CDR1 MNHNS and CDR2 SASEGT. This CDR3 has 15 amino acids. The ends lost 5 bases at V and 8 bases at J; junction bases unmatched: 8. The CDR3 loop reads CASSRDRGLYSTQYF. CDR3 sequence (DNA): TGTGCCAGCAGTCGGGACAGGGGGCTTTATAGTACGCAGTATTTT.

V is TRBV29-1 and J is TRBJ1-2, with 7 bases that match TRBD1. CDR3 length: 13 residues. The J segment lost 4 bases and the V segment lost 6 bases, leaving 8 bases of the junction unmatched. Germline CDR1 reads SQVTM; CDR2 reads ANQGSEA. The CDR3 protein is CSVETGLFYGYTF. CDR3 nucleotides: TGCAGCGTCGAGACAGGGTTGTTCTATGGCTACACCTTC.

The chain carries TRBV7-2 and TRBJ2-1, with 9 bases lining up with TRBD2. There are 17 residues in the CDR3. Germline CDR1 and CDR2: SGHTA and FQGNSA. J gave up 4 bases and V 2 bases, and 9 bases lay outside the gene matches. The CDR3 protein is CASSLPSGGPLYNEQFF. For the CDR3, the DNA is TGTGCCAGCAGCTTACCGAGCGGGGGGCCCTTATACAATGAGCAGTTCTTC.

The CDR3 DNA sequence: TGTGCCAGCATGCAGGGCTACGAGCAGTACTTC. Residues: CASMQGYEQYF. The rearrangement uses TRBV6-2 or TRBV6-3 and TRBJ2-7, with D possibly matching TRBD1 (5 bases). From germline, CDR1 is MNHEY and CDR2 SVGEGT. This CDR3 comprises 11 residues. Deletions cut 7 bases from V and 3 bases from J, with 7 bases between.

The gene calls are TRBV28 and TRBJ2-1, with D maybe TRBD1 (5 bases). The CDR3 is made up of 13 amino acids. V gave up 6 bases and J gave up 6 bases, with 12 bases separating them. Germline V lookup: CDR1 MDHEN, CDR2 SYDVKM. In nucleotides, the CDR3 is TGTGCCAGCAGGGGGCTAGGAAGCAATGAGCAGTTCTTC. Amino acids: CASRGLGSNEQFF.

The rearrangement links TRBV20-1 to TRBJ2-7; maybe TRBD1 (5 bases). Trimming stripped 0 bases from V and 6 bases from J, with 18 bases between. This CDR3 contains 15 residues. The V gene's germline CDR1 is DFQATT and CDR2 SNEGSKA (reference sequence). CDR3 protein: CSARDGTRVGIEQYF. The CDR3 DNA sequence: TGCAGTGCTAGAGATGGAACCAGGGTTGGAATCGAGCAGTACTTC.

Only a few counts were recorded for this clonotype. J is TRBJ2-6 and V is TRBV12-3 or TRBV12-4; TRBD1 matches 7 bases. V lost 0 bases to trimming and J lost 3 bases; unmatched junction nucleotides: 17. CDR3 length: 21 residues. DNA of the CDR3: TGTGCCAGCAGTTTAGCGAAGTTGAAGGGGGCGCGAATAATTGGGGCCAACGTCCTGACTTTC. Its translation is CASSLAKLKGARIIGANVLTF.

V is TRBV11-2 and J is TRBJ2-3; no clear D gene. CDR3 length equals 16 residues. The V gene lost 8 bases and the J gene lost 2 bases, with 20 bases spanning the gap. Germline values: CDR1 SGHAT, CDR2 FQNNGV. CDR3 in amino acids: CASVTSRSRATDTQYF. For the CDR3, the DNA is TGTGCCAGCGTTACGTCGCGGAGTAGGGCCACAGATACGCAGTATTTT.